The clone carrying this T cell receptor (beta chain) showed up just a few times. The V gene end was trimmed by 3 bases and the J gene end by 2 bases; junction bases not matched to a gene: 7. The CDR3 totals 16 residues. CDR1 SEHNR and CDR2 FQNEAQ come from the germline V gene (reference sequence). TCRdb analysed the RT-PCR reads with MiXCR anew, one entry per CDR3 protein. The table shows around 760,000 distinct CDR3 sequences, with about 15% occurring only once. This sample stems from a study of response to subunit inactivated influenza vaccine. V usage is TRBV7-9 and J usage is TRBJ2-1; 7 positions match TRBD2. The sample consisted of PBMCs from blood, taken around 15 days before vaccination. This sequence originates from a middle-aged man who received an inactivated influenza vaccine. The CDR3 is CASSFSTSPTYNEQFF. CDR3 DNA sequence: TGTGCCAGCAGCTTCTCGACTAGCCCTACCTACAATGAGCAGTTCTTC.